These 28 T cell receptor beta chains share one sample of origin, sequenced in a study of long-term antiretroviral therapy in people with HIV. Researchers ran immunoSEQ v3.0 at survey level. This table comes from immunoSEQ multiplex PCR, and its TCRdb copy is limited to in-frame clones, with some not included. The sample consists of about 21,000 clones, approximately 79% of them appearing once. This material consisted of unsorted PBMCs, taken 4.1 years after starting antiretroviral therapy. All receptors come from a woman in her 40s with HIV.

This sequence joins TRBV7-2 and TRBJ2-7; D might be TRBD2 (6 bases). Trimming removed 1 base from V and 0 bases from J, with 10 bases in between. Germline CDR1 reads SGHTA; CDR2 reads FQGNSA. This CDR3 is built from 15 residues. The CDR3 DNA follows: TGTGCCAGCAGCTTAGAACTAGCCCTCTCCTACGAGCAGTACTTC. It yields the protein CASSLELALSYEQYF. The full variable domain, its missing parts supplied by reference TRBV7-2 and TRBJ2-7, is GAGVSQSPSNKVTEKGKDVELRCDPISGHTALYWYRQSLGQGLEFLIYFQGNSAPDKSGLPSDRFSAERTGGSVSTLTIQRTQQEDSAVYLCASSLELALSYEQYFGPGTRLTVT.

This rearrangement joins TRBV7-2 to TRBJ2-1; 7 nucleotides match TRBD1. Per the germline V gene, CDR1 is SGHTA and CDR2 is FQGNSA. CDR3 length: 13 amino acids. Unmatched junction bases numbered 5, after V lost 5 bases and J lost 7 bases. The CDR3 region has the DNA TGTGCCAGCAGCCTGGGGACAGTTAATGAGCAGTTCTTC. This codes for CASSLGTVNEQFF.

J is TRBJ2-3 and V is TRBV7-6; 8 bases map to TRBD1. Germline V gene data show CDR1 as SGHVS and CDR2 as FNYEAQ. The CDR3 consists of 17 residues. Germline trimming cut 1 base from V and 0 bases from J; bases unmatched to any gene: 6. The CDR3 region is CASSLEMTGASTDTQYF. CDR3 nucleotide sequence: TGTGCCAGCAGCTTAGAGATGACAGGGGCTAGCACAGATACGCAGTATTTT. The variable domain in full, completed from reference TRBV7-6 and TRBJ2-3, reads GAGVSQSPRYKVTKRGQDVALRCDPISGHVSLYWYRQALGQGPEFLTYFNYEAQQDKSGLPNDRFSAERPEGSISTLTIQRTEQRDSAMYRCASSLEMTGASTDTQYFGPGTRLTVL.

This clone was counted a single time. The chain carries TRBV4-1 and TRBJ2-3; D gene uncertain. The CDR3 covers 14 residues. CDR1 is MGHRA, CDR2 YSYEKL, per germline. The V end was cut by 1 base, the J end by 4 bases, with 9 bases between. The CDR3 spells CASSQAPGPDTQYF. DNA for the CDR3: TGCGCCAGCAGCCAAGCCCCCGGCCCAGATACGCAGTATTTT.

This clone was found a few times. The chain links TRBV4-1 to TRBJ1-1, with D uncertain. CDR1 is MGHRA and CDR2 is YSYEKL in the germline V gene. The length of the CDR3 is 13 residues. Trimming shortened V by 4 bases and J by 0 bases, and 6 bases separated the two germline ends. In DNA, the CDR3 is TGCGCCAGCAGCCCGGCCGTGAACACTGAAGCTTTCTTT. Translating it yields CASSPAVNTEAFF.

This chain uses TRBV7-7 with TRBJ2-7; possibly TRBD1 or TRBD2 for D (5 bases each). This CDR3 has 16 residues. Germline CDR1 SSHAT, CDR2 FNYEAQ (reference sequence). Trimming removed 5 bases from V and 2 bases from J, with 19 bases in between. This CDR3 reads CASSPYPGDGTYEQYF. The CDR3 nucleotides read TGTGCCAGCAGCCCATACCCTGGGGACGGCACCTACGAGCAGTACTTC.

CDR3 sequence (DNA): TGTGCCAGCAGCTTGGCCAACGAGGGAAAGGCTAGCACAGATACGCAGTATTTT. This codes for CASSLANEGKASTDTQYF. The chain uses TRBV5-6 and TRBJ2-3, with a tentative D call TRBD2 (5 bases). Germline V gene data show CDR1 as SGHDT and CDR2 as YYEEEE. Trimming cost V 0 bases and J 0 bases, with 17 bases left between them. CDR3 size: 18 residues.

The table lists this clone with a count of one. The chain has TRBV19 and TRBJ1-1; tentatively, D is TRBD1 (6 bases). V was shortened by 8 bases and J by 11 bases, with 18 bases between the two germline ends. Germline lookup yields CDR1 LNHDA and CDR2 SQIVND (reference sequence). The CDR3 sequence is 12 residues long. The CDR3 sequence is CASLQGWGSAFF. The CDR3 DNA reads TGTGCCAGTTTGCAGGGGTGGGGGTCGGCTTTCTTT.

The rearrangement joins TRBV29-1 to TRBJ2-1, with 11 bases fitting TRBD2. This CDR3 has 14 amino acids. J was trimmed by 2 bases and V by 5 bases; bases with no gene match: 2. Germline V gene data show CDR1 as SQVTM and CDR2 as ANQGSEA. The CDR3 coding sequence is TGCAGCGTTTCGGGACTAGCGGCCTACAATGAGCAGTTCTTC. Its translation is CSVSGLAAYNEQFF.

A few counts support this clone. The chain links TRBV7-9 to TRBJ2-2; D gene uncertain. Trimming pared 1 base from V and 5 bases from J, leaving 8 bases between. This CDR3 contains 14 residues. Germline V CDR1 and CDR2: SEHNR, FQNEAQ (reference sequence). CDR3 region: CASSLETTTGELFF. CDR3 DNA: TGTGCCAGCAGCTTAGAAACGACTACCGGGGAGCTGTTTTTT.

This clone was seen more than once but under ten times. The rearrangement joins TRBV2 to TRBJ1-1; 9 bases are shared with TRBD1. V was clipped by 7 bases and J by 1 base; unmatched bases: 1. The CDR3 runs 13 residues. Germline V lookup: CDR1 SNHLY, CDR2 FYNNEI. CDR3: CASTGQGNTEAFF. CDR3 nucleotides: TGTGCCAGCACGGGACAGGGGAACACTGAAGCTTTCTTT.

This chain connects TRBV5-1 to TRBJ2-3; D gene ambiguous. This CDR3 contains 14 residues. V shed 0 bases and J shed 7 bases, with 12 bases lying between them. Germline V gene sequence: CDR1 SGHRS, CDR2 YFSETQ. CDR3 sequence: CASSLDGLKNTQYF. The CDR3 DNA is TGCGCCAGCAGCTTGGATGGGCTTAAGAATACGCAGTATTTT. Full variable domain (remainder filled in from reference TRBV5-1 and TRBJ2-3): KAGVTQTPRYLIKTRGQQVTLSCSPISGHRSVSWYQQTPGQGLQFLFEYFSETQRNKGNFPGRFSGRQFSNSRSEMNVSTLELGDSALYLCASSLDGLKNTQYFGPGTRLTVL.

This sequence joins TRBV10-1 and TRBJ1-2; 9 bases are a match to TRBD1. Losses at the gene ends were 2 bases for V and 7 bases for J; bases not matched to a gene: 5. The germline CDR1 and CDR2 sequences are WNHNN and SYGVQD (reference sequence). The length of the CDR3 is 14 residues. CDR3 nucleotides: TGCGCCAGCAGTGAGACAGGGGGCCTGAGTGGCTACACCTTC. Residues: CASSETGGLSGYTF.

This rearrangement joins TRBV19 to TRBJ2-1, with 16 bases aligning to TRBD2. After removal of 6 bases from V and 8 bases from J, the junction contained 10 bases not matched to a gene. This CDR3 is built from 17 residues. CDR1 LNHDA and CDR2 SQIVND come from the germline V gene (reference sequence). The CDR3 coding sequence is TGTGCCAGTAGAAGAGGGGGACTAGCGGGAGGGATCGATGAGCAGTTCTTC. It is translated as CASRRGGLAGGIDEQFF.

The chain couples TRBV11-2 to TRBJ2-5, with D perhaps matching TRBD1 (5 bases). The J call is doubtful: the DNA matches TRBJ2-7 better. The CDR3 has 15 residues. Per germline, CDR1 SGHAT and CDR2 FQNNGV. The CDR3: CASSLVTGDSYEQYF. For the CDR3, the DNA is TGTGCCAGCAGCTTAGTCACAGGCGACTCCTACGAGCAGTACTTC.

The chain employs TRBV29-1 and TRBJ2-3, with TRBD1 identical over 8 bases. Losses at the gene ends were 3 bases for V and 3 bases for J; bases not matched to a gene: 5. The CDR3 spans 14 residues. Per the germline V gene, CDR1 is SQVTM and CDR2 is ANQGSEA. The CDR3 region is CSVEAGGLTDTQYF. CDR3 bases: TGCAGCGTTGAGGCAGGGGGCCTGACAGATACGCAGTATTTT.

This clone was recorded a few times. The chain combines TRBV10-3 with TRBJ1-3; D remains ambiguous. Between the trimmed V and J ends, which lost 0 bases and 0 bases, there was a span of 6 bases. The CDR3 consists of 15 residues. Germline CDR1 reads ENHRY; CDR2 reads SYGVKD. The CDR3 region has the DNA TGTGCCATCAGTGAGTCTCCGAGCTCTGGAAACACCATATATTTT. Translating it yields CAISESPSSGNTIYF.

V gene TRBV4-1 combines with J gene TRBJ2-7; 10 positions match TRBD2. CDR1 is MGHRA, CDR2 YSYEKL, per germline. V gave up 0 bases and J gave up 5 bases; unmatched junction bases: 7. The CDR3 is 16 residues long. The CDR3 DNA reads TGCGCCAGCAGCCAAGATCCGGCTAGCGGGAGCGACGAGCAGTACTTC. Its translation: CASSQDPASGSDEQYF.

The chain joins TRBV6-1 to TRBJ1-4; D is possibly TRBD1 (6 bases). The V end was cut by 9 bases, the J end by 2 bases, with 13 bases between. The V gene's germline CDR1 is MNHNS and CDR2 SASEGT. The length of the CDR3 is 14 residues. The CDR3 DNA is TGTGCCAGTCTCAGGGGACGCACTAATGAAAAACTGTTTTTT. It yields the protein CASLRGRTNEKLFF.

This clone has a single count. The J gene is TRBJ2-2, the V gene TRBV7-9; D is uncertain. Trimming cost V 0 bases and J 6 bases, with 14 bases left between them. CDR1 and CDR2 from the germline V gene are SEHNR and FQNEAQ (reference sequence). The CDR3 is 16 amino acids. CDR3 DNA: TGTGCCAGCAGCTTAGCGCTGGGGTTATCGGCCGGGGAGCTGTTTTTT. Residues: CASSLALGLSAGELFF. Together with reference TRBV7-9 and TRBJ2-2, the CDR3 gives the full variable domain: DTGVSQNPRHKITKRGQNVTFRCDPISEHNRLYWYRQTLGQGPEFLTYFQNEAQLEKSRLLSDRFSAERPKGSFSTLEIQRTEQGDSAMYLCASSLALGLSAGELFFGEGSRLTVL.

The rearrangement uses TRBV2 and TRBJ1-5; a possible D gene is TRBD1 (5 bases). Germline CDR1 SNHLY, CDR2 FYNNEI. This CDR3 spans 13 amino acids. V lost 7 bases and J 3 bases, leaving 10 bases between the germline ends. The CDR3 sequence: CASTPGINQPQHF. The CDR3 DNA follows: TGTGCCAGCACCCCAGGGATCAATCAGCCCCAGCATTTT.

The V and J genes are TRBV5-4 and TRBJ2-3; 12 bases are a match to TRBD2. Germline V gene data show CDR1 as SGHNT and CDR2 as YYREEE (reference sequence). This CDR3 has 14 residues. V shed 10 bases and J 4 bases; nucleotides not matched to a gene: 7. The CDR3 loop is CASQLAGGSDTQYF. The CDR3 nucleotides read TGTGCCTCCCAGCTAGCGGGGGGGTCAGATACGCAGTATTTT.

The V and J genes are TRBV11-2 and TRBJ1-1; TRBD1 matches 8 bases. Germline trimming cut 5 bases from V and 3 bases from J; bases unmatched to any gene: 2. CDR3 length equals 13 residues. The germline V gene has CDR1 SGHAT and CDR2 FQNNGV. The CDR3 loop reads CASSNRGDTEAFF. In DNA form, the CDR3 reads TGTGCCAGCAGCAACAGGGGGGACACTGAAGCTTTCTTT.

The chain joins TRBV9 to TRBJ2-2; D not resolved. The CDR3 contains 14 residues. Trimming removed 1 base at V and 7 bases at J, with 11 bases between. Per the germline V gene, CDR1 is SGDLS and CDR2 is YYNGEE. CDR3 bases: TGTGCCAGCAGCGTATTATCCCCGAACGGGGAGCTGTTTTTT. Its translation is CASSVLSPNGELFF.

The chain has TRBV2 and TRBJ2-7, with 9 bases matching TRBD1. Per germline, CDR1 SNHLY and CDR2 FYNNEI. V lost 6 bases to trimming and J lost 2 bases; unmatched junction nucleotides: 2. The CDR3 loop spans 13 amino acids. CDR3 sequence reads: CASRGDRAYEQYF. The CDR3 nucleotides read TGTGCCAGCAGGGGGGACAGGGCCTACGAGCAGTACTTC.

The chain uses TRBV7-9 and TRBJ1-2, with a weak D call TRBD1 (6 bases). Germline assignment: CDR1 SEHNR and CDR2 FQNEAQ (reference sequence). V was clipped by 2 bases and J by 8 bases, with 15 bases between them. The CDR3 runs 14 residues. The DNA for the CDR3 is TGTGCCAGCAGCTTATTGGCAGGGGTCGACGGCTACACCTTC. This translates into CASSLLAGVDGYTF.

Only a few counts were recorded for this clone. CDR3 region: CASSPDRGHGYTF. The CDR3 DNA follows: TGTGCCAGTAGTCCTGACAGGGGGCATGGCTACACCTTC. The V gene is TRBV19, the J gene TRBJ1-2, with TRBD1 identical over 10 bases. V lost 5 bases and J lost 6; bases outside the gene matches: 3. The CDR3 spans 13 residues. Germline CDR1 is LNHDA and CDR2 is SQIVND (reference sequence). The whole variable domain, remainder taken from reference TRBV19 and TRBJ1-2, is DGGITQSPKYLFRKEGQNVTLSCEQNLNHDAMYWYRQDPGQGLRLIYYSQIVNDFQKGDIAEGYSVSREKKESFPLTVTSAQKNPTAFYLCASSPDRGHGYTFGSGTRLTVV.

This chain uses TRBV5-6 with TRBJ2-3; 9 bases match TRBD2. CDR1 and CDR2 (germline): SGHDT, YYEEEE. The CDR3 runs to 17 residues. V lost 4 bases to trimming and J lost 2 bases; unmatched junction nucleotides: 11. CDR3 region: CASSNPGLADSTDTQYF. The DNA for the CDR3 is TGTGCCAGCAGCAATCCGGGACTAGCAGATTCCACAGATACGCAGTATTTT.